This is a list of T cell receptor beta chains from one sample in a study of T-cell reconstitution after alpha-beta-depleted transplantation in children. Each CDR3 protein gets one entry after TCRdb re-called the PCR reads with MiXCR. The sample consists of roughly 52,000 distinct CDR3 sequences, 5.5% to 7.5% of them appearing once. The starting material was PBMCs, mostly from graft donor cells, obtained 60 days after TCRalphabeta/CD19-depleted stem cell transplant. Every receptor here comes from a female patient aged 2-15 years who had a stem cell transplant for aplastic anemia, so the T cells may come from the graft donor. The CDR3 runs from the conserved cysteine through the conserved F or W. A D gene is named only where the DNA matches it firmly. Only some rows state a clone size, as once, few, many or a class for expanded clones.

CDR3 protein,CDR3 DNA,clone size,D gene,V gene,J gene
CASSLVRQETQYF,TGTGCCAGCAGCTTAGTTCGCCAAGAGACCCAGTACTTC,many,NA,TRBV7-2,TRBJ2-5
CASSLVQRIETQYF,TGTGCCAGCAGCTTAGTCCAAAGGATAGAGACCCAGTACTTC,few,NA,TRBV7-6,TRBJ2-5
CSARDPTGLSNQPQHF,TGCAGTGCTAGAGATCCCACAGGGCTGAGCAATCAGCCCCAGCATTTT,many,NA,TRBV20-1,TRBJ1-5
CASSVGRSPDTQYF,TGCGCCAGCAGCGTGGGCAGGTCTCCAGATACGCAGTATTTT,many,NA,TRBV5-1,TRBJ2-3
CASSLERGNTEAFF,TGTGCCAGCAGCTTAGAGAGAGGGAACACTGAAGCTTTCTTT,many,NA,TRBV7-8,TRBJ1-1
CAGGAGLGELFF,TGTGCCGGCGGGGCGGGGCTGGGGGAGCTGTTTTTT,many,NA,TRBV2,TRBJ2-2
CASSLLSGPQETQYF,TGTGCCAGCAGCTTACTCAGCGGCCCCCAAGAGACCCAGTACTTC,NA,NA,TRBV7-3,TRBJ2-5
CASSHWGSGGSQLAKNIQYF,TGTGCCAGCAGTCACTGGGGCTCTGGGGGGTCTCAACTAGCCAAAAACATTCAGTACTTC,few,NA,TRBV6-5,TRBJ2-4
CASRPGAWGDQPQHF,TGCGCCAGCAGACCCGGGGCGTGGGGGGATCAGCCCCAGCATTTT,many,NA,TRBV5-1,TRBJ1-5
CATSDFPLLARENTGELFF,TGTGCCACCAGTGATTTCCCTCTCCTTGCGCGGGAGAACACCGGGGAGCTGTTTTTT,many,NA,TRBV24-1,TRBJ2-2
CAISGGGLQYNSPLHF,TGTGCCATCAGTGGGGGGGGACTACAATATAATTCACCCCTCCACTTT,many,NA,TRBV10-3,TRBJ1-6
CASSHQSGTAYNEQFF,TGTGCCAGCAGCCACCAATCCGGGACAGCCTACAATGAGCAGTTCTTC,NA,TRBD1,TRBV27,TRBJ2-1
CASSNTEAFF,TGTGCCAGCAGCAACACTGAAGCTTTCTTT,many,NA,TRBV12-3/TRBV12-4,TRBJ1-1
CASSLGDRDNQPQHF,TGTGCCAGCAGCTTGGGGGACAGGGATAATCAGCCCCAGCATTTT,many,TRBD1,TRBV7-2,TRBJ1-5
CSAREDREGYGYTF,TGCAGTGCTAGAGAGGACAGGGAGGGCTATGGCTACACCTTC,many,TRBD1,TRBV20-1,TRBJ1-2
CAITSGTTNTGELFF,TGTGCCATCACTAGCGGGACAACGAACACCGGGGAGCTGTTTTTT,many,TRBD2,TRBV10-3,TRBJ2-2
CASSLDFSGALYEQYF,TGTGCCAGCAGTTTGGATTTTAGCGGGGCCCTCTACGAGCAGTACTTC,many,TRBD2,TRBV27,TRBJ2-7
CASSLGFSGMKETQYF,TGTGCCAGCAGCTTAGGGTTCAGCGGGATGAAAGAGACCCAGTACTTC,few,TRBD2,TRBV7-9,TRBJ2-5
CSAQGHSPLHF,TGCAGTGCCCAGGGGCATTCACCCCTCCACTTT,many,NA,TRBV20-1,TRBJ1-6